This is a list of T cell receptor beta chains from one sample in a study of blood T cell repertoires in COVID-19. Data came from immunoSEQ multiplex PCR; TCRdb stores just in-frame clones and leaves some out. The sample includes approximately 150,000 clones, roughly 82% of them seen just once. The sample was peripheral blood. Receptor source: a man aged 60-69 years with active or convalescent COVID-19. Each CDR3 is given with its conserved first and last residue. The order of the fields is V gene, D gene, clone size, J gene, CDR3 protein, CDR3 DNA. The D gene is left open where the match is weak. Where a row states a size, it is once, few, many or the class of an expanded clone; other rows omit it.

v_gene: TRBV18; d_gene: TRBD2; abundance: .; j_gene: TRBJ2-3; CDR3aa: CASSPSRATSGRTDTQYF; CDR3nt: TGTGCCAGCTCACCATCACGGGCCACTAGCGGGAGGACAGATACGCAGTATTTT
v_gene: TRBV18; d_gene: .; abundance: .; j_gene: TRBJ1-2; CDR3aa: CASSLGQPDGYTF; CDR3nt: TGTGCCAGCTCACTTGGACAGCCCGATGGCTACACCTTC
v_gene: TRBV30; d_gene: TRBD1; abundance: few; j_gene: TRBJ1-2; CDR3aa: CAWSVSDRGQGYGYTF; CDR3nt: TGTGCCTGGAGTGTATCCGACAGGGGGCAAGGGTATGGCTACACCTTC
v_gene: TRBV19; d_gene: TRBD2; abundance: .; j_gene: TRBJ2-3; CDR3aa: CASRSGGTTDTQYF; CDR3nt: TGTGCCAGCCGTAGCGGGGGGACCACAGATACGCAGTATTTT
v_gene: TRBV27; d_gene: .; abundance: .; j_gene: TRBJ1-1; CDR3aa: CASKKNTEAFF; CDR3nt: TGTGCCAGTAAAAAGAACACTGAAGCTTTCTTT
v_gene: TRBV6-5; d_gene: TRBD2; abundance: once; j_gene: TRBJ2-3; CDR3aa: CASSPLAGGTDTQYF; CDR3nt: TGTGCCAGCAGCCCCCTAGCGGGGGGGACAGATACGCAGTATTTT
v_gene: TRBV25-1; d_gene: .; abundance: .; j_gene: TRBJ1-2; CDR3aa: CASSSQGLGYGYTF; CDR3nt: TGTGCCAGCAGCTCACAGGGATTAGGCTATGGCTACACCTTC
v_gene: TRBV5-3; d_gene: TRBD2; abundance: .; j_gene: TRBJ2-5; CDR3aa: CARSLGRLAGSKGMCQETQYF; CDR3nt: TGTGCCAGAAGCTTAGGAAGGCTAGCGGGTAGTAAAGGAATGTGCCAAGAGACCCAGTACTTC
v_gene: TRBV27; d_gene: TRBD2; abundance: once; j_gene: TRBJ2-5; CDR3aa: CASSSWGGSRSIETQYF; CDR3nt: TGTGCCAGCAGTTCCTGGGGGGGATCACGCAGCATCGAGACCCAGTACTTC
v_gene: TRBV5-1; d_gene: TRBD1; abundance: .; j_gene: TRBJ1-6; CDR3aa: CASSTGQGAVSPLHF; CDR3nt: TGCGCCAGCAGCACGGGACAGGGGGCTGTATCACCCCTCCACTTT
v_gene: TRBV20-1; d_gene: TRBD1; abundance: .; j_gene: TRBJ1-3; CDR3aa: CSASTGGARGNTIYF; CDR3nt: TGCAGTGCTAGTACAGGGGGCGCGAGGGGAAACACCATATATTTT
v_gene: TRBV6-2/TRBV6-3; d_gene: TRBD1; abundance: few; j_gene: TRBJ1-2; CDR3aa: CASSYAGQGLLNYGYTF; CDR3nt: TGTGCCAGCAGTTACGCGGGACAGGGGCTTCTGAACTATGGCTACACCTTC
v_gene: TRBV11-3; d_gene: TRBD1; abundance: .; j_gene: TRBJ1-2; CDR3aa: CASSSTATGGAGGYTF; CDR3nt: TGTGCCAGCAGCTCGACCGCTACAGGGGGCGCGGGTGGCTACACCTTC